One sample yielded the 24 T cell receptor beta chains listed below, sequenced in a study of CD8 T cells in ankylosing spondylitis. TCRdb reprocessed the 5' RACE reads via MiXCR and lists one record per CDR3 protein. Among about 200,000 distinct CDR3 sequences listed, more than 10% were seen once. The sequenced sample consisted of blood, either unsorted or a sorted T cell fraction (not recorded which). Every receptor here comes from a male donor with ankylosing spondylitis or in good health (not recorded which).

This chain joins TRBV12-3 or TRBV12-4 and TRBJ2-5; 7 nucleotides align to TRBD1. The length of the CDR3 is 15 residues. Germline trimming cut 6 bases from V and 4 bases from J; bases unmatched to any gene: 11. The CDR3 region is CASSPRDSRPETQYF. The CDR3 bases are TGTGCCAGCAGCCCCCGGGACAGTCGTCCAGAGACCCAGTACTTC.

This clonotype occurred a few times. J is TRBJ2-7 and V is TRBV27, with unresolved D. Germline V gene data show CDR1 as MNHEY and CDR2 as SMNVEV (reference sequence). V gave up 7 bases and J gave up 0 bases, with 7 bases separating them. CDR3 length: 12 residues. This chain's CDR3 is CASMGSSYEQYF. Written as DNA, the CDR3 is TGTGCCAGCATGGGTAGCTCCTACGAGCAGTACTTC.

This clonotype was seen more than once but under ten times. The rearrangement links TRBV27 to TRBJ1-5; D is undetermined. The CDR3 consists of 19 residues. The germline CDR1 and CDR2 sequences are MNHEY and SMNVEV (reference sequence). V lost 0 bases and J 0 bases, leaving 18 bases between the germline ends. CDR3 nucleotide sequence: TGTGCCAGCAGTTTATCGGACCCCATAGGAGGCTATAGCAATCAGCCCCAGCATTTT. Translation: CASSLSDPIGGYSNQPQHF.

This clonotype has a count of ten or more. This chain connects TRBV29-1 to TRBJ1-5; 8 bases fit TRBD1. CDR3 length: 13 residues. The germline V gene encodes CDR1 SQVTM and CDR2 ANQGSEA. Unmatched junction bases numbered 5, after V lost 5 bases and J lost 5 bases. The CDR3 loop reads CSVTDREDQPQHF. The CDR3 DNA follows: TGCAGCGTTACGGACAGGGAGGATCAGCCCCAGCATTTT.

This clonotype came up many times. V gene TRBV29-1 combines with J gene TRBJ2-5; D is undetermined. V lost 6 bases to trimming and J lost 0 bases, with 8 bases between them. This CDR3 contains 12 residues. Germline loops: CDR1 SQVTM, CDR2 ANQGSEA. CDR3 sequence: CSVTVYQETQYF. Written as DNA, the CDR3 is TGCAGCGTGACCGTGTACCAAGAGACCCAGTACTTC.

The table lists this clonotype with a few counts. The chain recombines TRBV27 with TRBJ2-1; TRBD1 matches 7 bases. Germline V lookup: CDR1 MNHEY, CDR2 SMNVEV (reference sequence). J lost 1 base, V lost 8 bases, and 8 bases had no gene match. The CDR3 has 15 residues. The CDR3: CASQGEPTSYNEQFF. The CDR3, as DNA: TGTGCCAGCCAGGGGGAACCGACGTCCTACAATGAGCAGTTCTTC.

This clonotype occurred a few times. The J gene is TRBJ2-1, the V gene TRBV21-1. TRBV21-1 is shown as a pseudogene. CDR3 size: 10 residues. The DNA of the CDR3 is TGTGCCAGCATCACAAGTGAGCAGTTCTTC. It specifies CASITSEQFF.

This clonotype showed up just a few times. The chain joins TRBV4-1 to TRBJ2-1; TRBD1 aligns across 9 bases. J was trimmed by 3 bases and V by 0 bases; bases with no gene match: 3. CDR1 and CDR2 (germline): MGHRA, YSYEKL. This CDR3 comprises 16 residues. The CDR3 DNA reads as TGCGCCAGCAGCCAAGAGGGACAGGGCCTCTACAATGAGCAGTTCTTC. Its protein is CASSQEGQGLYNEQFF.

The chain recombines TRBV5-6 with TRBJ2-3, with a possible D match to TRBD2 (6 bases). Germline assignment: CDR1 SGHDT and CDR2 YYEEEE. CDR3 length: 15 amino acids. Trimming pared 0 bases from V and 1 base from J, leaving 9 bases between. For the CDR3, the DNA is TGTGCCAGCAGCTTGGTGGCGGGGCGCACAGATACGCAGTATTTT. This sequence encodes CASSLVAGRTDTQYF. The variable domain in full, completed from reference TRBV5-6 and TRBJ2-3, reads DAGVTQSPTHLIKTRGQQVTLRCSPKSGHDTVSWYQQALGQGPQFIFQYYEEEERQRGNFPDRFSGHQFPNYSSELNVNALLLGDSALYLCASSLVAGRTDTQYFGPGTRLTVL.

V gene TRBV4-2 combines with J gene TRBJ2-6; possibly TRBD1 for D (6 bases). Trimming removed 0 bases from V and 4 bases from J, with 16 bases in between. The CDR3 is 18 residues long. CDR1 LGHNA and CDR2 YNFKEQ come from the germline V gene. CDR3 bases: TGTGCCAGCAGCCAAGATCCCCTAGGGGGTACCGGGGCCAACGTCCTGACTTTC. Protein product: CASSQDPLGGTGANVLTF.

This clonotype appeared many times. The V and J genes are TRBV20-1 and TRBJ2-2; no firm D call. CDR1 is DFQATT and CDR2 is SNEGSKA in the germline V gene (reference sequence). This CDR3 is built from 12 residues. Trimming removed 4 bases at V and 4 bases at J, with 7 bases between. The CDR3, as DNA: TGCAGTGCTATACCTGGCACCGGGGAGCTGTTTTTT. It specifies CSAIPGTGELFF.

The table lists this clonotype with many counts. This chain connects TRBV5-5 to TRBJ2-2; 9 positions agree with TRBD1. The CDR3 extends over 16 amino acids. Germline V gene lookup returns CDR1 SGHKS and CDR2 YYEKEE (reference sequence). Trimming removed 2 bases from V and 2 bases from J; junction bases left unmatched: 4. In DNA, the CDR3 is TGTGCCAGCAGCTTTCAGGACAGGGGTAACACCGGGGAGCTGTTTTTT. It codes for CASSFQDRGNTGELFF.

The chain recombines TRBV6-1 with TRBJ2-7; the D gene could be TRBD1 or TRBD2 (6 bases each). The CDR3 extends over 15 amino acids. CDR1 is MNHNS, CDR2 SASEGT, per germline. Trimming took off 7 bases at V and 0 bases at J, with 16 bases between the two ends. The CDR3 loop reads CASTPEGGSSYEQYF. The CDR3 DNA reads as TGTGCCAGCACCCCAGAGGGGGGAAGCTCCTACGAGCAGTACTTC.

Written as DNA, the CDR3 is TGCAGTGCTAGAGTTTCCGGGGGCCCCTACAATGAGCAGTTCTTC. Protein product: CSARVSGGPYNEQFF. J is TRBJ2-1 and V is TRBV20-1; D tentatively fits TRBD1 or TRBD2 (6 bases each). There are 15 residues in the CDR3. The V end lost 1 base, the J end lost 2 bases, and 12 bases lay between the germline ends. Germline CDR1 DFQATT, CDR2 SNEGSKA (reference sequence).

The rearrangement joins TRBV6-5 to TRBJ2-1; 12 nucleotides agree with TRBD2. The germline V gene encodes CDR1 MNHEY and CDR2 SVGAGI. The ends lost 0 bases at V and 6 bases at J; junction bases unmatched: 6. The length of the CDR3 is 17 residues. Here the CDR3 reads CASSYSKTSGRTNEQFF. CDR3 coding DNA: TGTGCCAGCAGTTACTCGAAAACTAGCGGGAGGACCAATGAGCAGTTCTTC.

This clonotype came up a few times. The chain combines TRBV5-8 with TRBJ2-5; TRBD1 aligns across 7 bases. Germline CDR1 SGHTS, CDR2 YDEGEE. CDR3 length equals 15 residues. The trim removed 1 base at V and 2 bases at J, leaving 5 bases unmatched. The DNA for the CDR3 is TGTGCCAGCAGCTTGAGGACAGGATTACAAGAGACCCAGTACTTC. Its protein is CASSLRTGLQETQYF.

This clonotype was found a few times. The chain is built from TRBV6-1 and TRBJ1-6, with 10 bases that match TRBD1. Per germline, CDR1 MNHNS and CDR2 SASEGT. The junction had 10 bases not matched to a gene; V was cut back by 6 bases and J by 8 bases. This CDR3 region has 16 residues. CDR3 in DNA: TGTGCCAGCAGCTCCACTGACAGGGGGCGGGATTCACCCCTCCACTTT. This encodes CASSSTDRGRDSPLHF.

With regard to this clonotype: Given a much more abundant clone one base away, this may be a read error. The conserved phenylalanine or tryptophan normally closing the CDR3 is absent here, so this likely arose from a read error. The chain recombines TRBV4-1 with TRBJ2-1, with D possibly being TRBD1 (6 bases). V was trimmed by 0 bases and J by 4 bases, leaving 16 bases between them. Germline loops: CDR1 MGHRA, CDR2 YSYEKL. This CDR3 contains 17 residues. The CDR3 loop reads CASSQDIRDGTYNEQFL. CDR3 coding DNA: TGCGCCAGCAGCCAAGATATACGGGACGGGACATACAATGAGCAGTTCCTC.

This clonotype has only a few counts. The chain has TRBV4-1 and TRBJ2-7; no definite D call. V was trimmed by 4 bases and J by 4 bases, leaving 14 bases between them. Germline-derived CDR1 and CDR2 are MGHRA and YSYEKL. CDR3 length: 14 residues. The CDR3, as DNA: TGCGCCAGCAGCCCGCCCGCCGGCAGGTACGAGCAGTACTTC. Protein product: CASSPPAGRYEQYF.

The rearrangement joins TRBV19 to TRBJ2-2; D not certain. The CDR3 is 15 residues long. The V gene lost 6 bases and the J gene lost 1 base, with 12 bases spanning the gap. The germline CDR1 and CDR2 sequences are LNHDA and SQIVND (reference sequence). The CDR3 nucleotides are TGTGCCAGTAGCGAATACACCAGGAACACCGGGGAGCTGTTTTTT. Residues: CASSEYTRNTGELFF.

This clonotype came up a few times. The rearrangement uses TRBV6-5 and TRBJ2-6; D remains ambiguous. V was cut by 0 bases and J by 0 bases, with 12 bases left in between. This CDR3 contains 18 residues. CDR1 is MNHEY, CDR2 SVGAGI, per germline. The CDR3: CASSYSWKAYSGANVLTF. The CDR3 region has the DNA TGTGCCAGCAGTTACTCGTGGAAGGCATACTCTGGGGCCAACGTCCTGACTTTC.

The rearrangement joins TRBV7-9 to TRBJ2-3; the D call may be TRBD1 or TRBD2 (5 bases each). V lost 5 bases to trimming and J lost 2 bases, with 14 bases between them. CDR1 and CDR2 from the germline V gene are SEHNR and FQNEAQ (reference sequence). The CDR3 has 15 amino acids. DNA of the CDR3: TGTGCCAGCAGCCCGCATTGGGGGACCACAGATACGCAGTATTTT. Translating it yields CASSPHWGTTDTQYF.

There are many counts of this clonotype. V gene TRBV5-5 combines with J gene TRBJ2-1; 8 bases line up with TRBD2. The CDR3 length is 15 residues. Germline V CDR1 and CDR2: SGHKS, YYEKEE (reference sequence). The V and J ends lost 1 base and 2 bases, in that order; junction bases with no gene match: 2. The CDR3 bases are TGTGCCAGCAGCTTGCTCGGGGGGGCCTACAATGAGCAGTTCTTC. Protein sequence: CASSLLGGAYNEQFF.

DNA for the CDR3: TGTGCCAGCAGCCAAGAAGCGGGGTTCGTGAATGAGCAGTTCTTC. Translating it yields CASSQEAGFVNEQFF. The chain carries TRBV4-2 and TRBJ2-1; 7 bases line up with TRBD2. With 0 bases clipped from V and 7 bases from J, the junction kept 6 bases outside the gene matches. This CDR3 comprises 15 residues. The germline gives CDR1 LGHNA, CDR2 YNFKEQ.